This T cell receptor (beta chain) was sequenced for a study of radiotherapy plus CTLA-4 blockade in lung cancer. The overall study: Among patients, around 19% showed objective responses, and 30% to 40% had disease control.

The ends lost 0 bases at V and 3 bases at J; junction bases unmatched: 10. The CDR3 spans 16 residues. The germline CDR1 and CDR2 sequences are GTSNPN and SVGIG (reference sequence). Study-wide points: Clones of tumor-derived TCRs expanded in blood after radiotherapy plus ipilimumab.

Clones were read by immunoSEQ multiplex PCR, and TCRdb kept only the in-frame ones, dropping some. The table lists tens of thousands of clones, under 90% of them singletons. As to this clone: Its cognate antigen is unknown.

The source was peripheral blood, collected from a patient treated with radiotherapy plus ipilimumab. The genes are TRBV30 and TRBJ2-5, with 7 bases identical to TRBD2. This sequence originates from a human donor with non-small cell lung cancer who had stable disease on radiotherapy plus ipilimumab. CDR3 sequence: CAWSVGLRGRKETQYF. CDR3 nucleotide sequence: TGTGCCTGGAGTGTCGGACTACGCGGGAGAAAAGAGACCCAGTACTTC.